Listed here are 18 T cell receptor beta chains from one sample, sequenced in a study of T cell repertoires in cytomegalovirus infection. These TCRs' antigens remain unknown. TCRdb independently ran MiXCR on the reads; one entry per CDR3 protein. The sample gives a few hundred thousand distinct CDR3 sequences, almost 40% of which show up once; around 50% is in the top ten. Specimen: cultured PBMCs, collected from culture after CMV antigen stimulation. The origin of the receptors is a human donor in good health (CMV status not recorded). Some clones in this sample may be carry-over from other donors' samples.

The V and J genes are TRBV7-8 and TRBJ2-7; weak D call: TRBD2 (7 bases). V lost 4 bases, J lost 3 bases, and 16 bases lay in between. Germline CDR1 reads SGHVS; CDR2 reads FQNEAQ. The CDR3 is made up of 15 amino acids. This CDR3 is CASSSPGDYHYEQYF. The CDR3 coding sequence is TGTGCCAGCAGCTCGCCAGGGGACTACCACTACGAGCAGTACTTC.

V usage is TRBV7-2 and J usage is TRBJ2-2; 10 nucleotides align to TRBD2. This CDR3 region has 16 residues. With V trimmed by 5 bases and J by 3 bases, 6 bases remained unmatched. Looked up from germline, CDR1 is SGHTA and CDR2 is FQGNSA. The CDR3 protein is CASSLSGGIDTGELFF. DNA for the CDR3: TGTGCCAGCAGCCTTAGCGGGGGGATCGACACCGGGGAGCTGTTTTTT.

This chain links TRBV11-3 with TRBJ2-3; 10 nucleotides match TRBD2. The CDR3 totals 16 residues. The junction had 11 bases not matched to a gene; V was cut back by 5 bases and J by 6 bases. Germline CDR1 reads SGHNT; CDR2 reads YENEEA. Here the CDR3 DNA reads TGTGCCAGCAGCCCGGGGAGCGGGAGGGCCATCGATACGCAGTATTTT. As protein: CASSPGSGRAIDTQYF.

The rearrangement joins TRBV7-9 to TRBJ2-5; 7 bases agree with TRBD2. Per germline, CDR1 SEHNR and CDR2 FQNEAQ (reference sequence). There are 15 residues in the CDR3. V lost 5 bases and J lost 5; bases outside the gene matches: 11. The CDR3 loop reads CASSLTSVPGETQYF. The CDR3 DNA is TGTGCCAGCAGCCTAACTAGCGTACCCGGGGAGACCCAGTACTTC.

V gene TRBV4-1 combines with J gene TRBJ1-1, with D possibly matching TRBD1 (6 bases). Trimming shortened V by 4 bases and J by 2 bases, and 14 bases separated the two germline ends. In germline, CDR1 is MGHRA, CDR2 YSYEKL. This CDR3 contains 15 residues. The CDR3 DNA reads as TGCGCCAGCAGCCGCTTTCAGGGGACCAACACTGAAGCTTTCTTT. Translation: CASSRFQGTNTEAFF.

This chain's CDR3 is CASSESGTGIQPQHF. Here the CDR3 DNA reads TGTGCCAGTAGTGAAAGCGGGACAGGGATTCAGCCCCAGCATTTT. The chain joins TRBV19 to TRBJ1-5; 9 nucleotides match TRBD1. V lost 5 bases and J lost 6; bases outside the gene matches: 8. CDR3 length: 15 residues. Germline-derived CDR1 and CDR2 are LNHDA and SQIVND (reference sequence).

The gene calls are TRBV18 and TRBJ1-6; tentative D call: TRBD1 (5 bases). The CDR3 is 14 residues long. Germline values: CDR1 KGHSH, CDR2 LQKENI. V dropped 3 bases and J dropped 8 bases, with 11 bases sitting between them. This CDR3 is CASSPDGGYSPLHF. DNA for the CDR3: TGTGCCAGCTCACCCGACGGGGGATATTCACCCCTCCACTTT.

This clonotype showed up just a few times. This chain uses TRBV7-9 with TRBJ1-1; the D gene is possibly TRBD1 (5 bases). The V end lost 4 bases, the J end lost 5 bases, and 11 bases lay between the germline ends. Looked up from germline, CDR1 is SEHNR and CDR2 is FQNEAQ (reference sequence). The CDR3 runs 13 residues. CDR3 in DNA: TGTGCCAGCAGCTCGGACTGGGGGACTGAAGCTTTCTTT. Its protein product is CASSSDWGTEAFF.

This clonotype was recorded a few times. The rearrangement links TRBV6-2 or TRBV6-3 to TRBJ2-1, with TRBD1 identical over 7 bases. Germline trimming cut 6 bases from V and 11 bases from J; bases unmatched to any gene: 13. The CDR3 consists of 14 residues. Germline CDR1 is MNHEY and CDR2 is SVGEGT. The CDR3 here is CASSPKRGPRKQFF. DNA for the CDR3: TGTGCCAGCAGCCCCAAGAGGGGGCCGAGGAAGCAGTTCTTC.

This clonotype was detected only a few times. J is TRBJ1-4 and V is TRBV12-3 or TRBV12-4; 9 nucleotides match TRBD1. This CDR3 spans 12 amino acids. V was pared by 6 bases and J by 11 bases, with 4 bases of the junction left unmatched. The CDR3 DNA sequence: TGTGCCAGCAGCTGGGACAGGGTGAAACTGTTTTTT. Translated: CASSWDRVKLFF.

The genes are TRBV7-9 and TRBJ1-2; D is possibly TRBD1 (6 bases). CDR1 is SEHNR and CDR2 is FQNEAQ in the germline V gene (reference sequence). CDR3 length: 16 amino acids. Between the trimmed V and J ends, which lost 7 bases and 6 bases, there was a span of 24 bases. The CDR3 here is CASTPATTRGLNGYTF. The CDR3 DNA follows: TGTGCCAGCACTCCGGCCACAACAAGGGGGTTGAATGGCTACACCTTC.

J is TRBJ1-2 and V is TRBV4-1; unclear D gene. CDR3 length equals 14 residues. Trimming left V 4 bases short and J 1 base short, with 10 bases between. Germline V gives CDR1 MGHRA, CDR2 YSYEKL. Written as DNA, the CDR3 is TGCGCCAGCAGCCGACCCGACGTTAACTATGGCTACACCTTC. This encodes CASSRPDVNYGYTF.

Concerning this clonotype: One end of the junction is discordant with germline, which a read error may explain. The CDR3 DNA reads TGTGCCAGCAGCTTCACAGGGGGCTTAACGGTAGAGCAGCACTTC. Protein sequence: CASSFTGGLTVEQHF. The rearrangement links TRBV12-3 or TRBV12-4 to TRBJ2-7, with TRBD1 identical over 9 bases. This CDR3 comprises 15 residues.

The table lists this clonotype with a few counts. The chain joins TRBV6-6 to TRBJ1-2; tentatively, D is TRBD1 (6 bases). The CDR3 is 15 amino acids. Germline V gene data show CDR1 as MNHNY and CDR2 as SVGAGI (reference sequence). Trimming removed 7 bases at V and 6 bases at J, with 21 bases between. The CDR3: CASTRGGVGYDGYTF. CDR3 DNA: TGTGCCAGCACCCGAGGGGGGGTCGGTTACGATGGCTACACCTTC.

This rearrangement joins TRBV6-1 to TRBJ2-1, with 10 bases lining up with TRBD1. The V segment lost 3 bases and the J segment 6 bases; nucleotides outside the gene matches: 8. This CDR3 has 16 residues. CDR1 is MNHNS, CDR2 SASEGT, per germline. This CDR3 reads CASSDSAGTGVNEQFF. In nucleotides, the CDR3 is TGTGCCAGCAGTGATTCGGCCGGGACAGGGGTCAATGAGCAGTTCTTC.

This clonotype occurred a few times. The chain joins TRBV7-2 to TRBJ1-1; D not resolved. The CDR3 is 13 amino acids. V was pared by 9 bases and J by 0 bases, with 11 bases between. CDR1 is SGHTA, CDR2 FQGNSA, per germline. Written as DNA, the CDR3 is TGTGCCAGTTCTCGTCTTTTGAACACTGAAGCTTTCTTT. Protein: CASSRLLNTEAFF. Full variable domain (remainder filled in from reference TRBV7-2 and TRBJ1-1): GAGVSQSPSNKVTEKGKDVELRCDPISGHTALYWYRQSLGQGLEFLIYFQGNSAPDKSGLPSDRFSAERTGGSVSTLTIQRTQQEDSAVYLCASSRLLNTEAFFGQGTRLTVV.

This clonotype was recorded a few times. The chain is built from TRBV7-2 and TRBJ2-5; D gene unclear. The CDR3 loop spans 13 amino acids. V lost 1 base and J 4 bases, leaving 7 bases between the germline ends. Germline V gene sequence: CDR1 SGHTA, CDR2 FQGNSA. The CDR3 protein is CASSLEVLETQYF. CDR3 nucleotides: TGTGCCAGCAGCTTAGAGGTACTAGAGACCCAGTACTTC.

The chain joins TRBV5-1 to TRBJ1-1; the D gene is possibly TRBD1 (6 bases). With 5 bases removed from V and 1 base from J, the gap between germline ends came to 12 bases. The CDR3 runs to 14 residues. Germline V lookup: CDR1 SGHRS, CDR2 YFSETQ. CDR3 sequence reads: CASSSGTPNTEAFF. CDR3 coding DNA: TGCGCCAGCAGTTCTGGGACACCGAACACTGAAGCTTTCTTT.